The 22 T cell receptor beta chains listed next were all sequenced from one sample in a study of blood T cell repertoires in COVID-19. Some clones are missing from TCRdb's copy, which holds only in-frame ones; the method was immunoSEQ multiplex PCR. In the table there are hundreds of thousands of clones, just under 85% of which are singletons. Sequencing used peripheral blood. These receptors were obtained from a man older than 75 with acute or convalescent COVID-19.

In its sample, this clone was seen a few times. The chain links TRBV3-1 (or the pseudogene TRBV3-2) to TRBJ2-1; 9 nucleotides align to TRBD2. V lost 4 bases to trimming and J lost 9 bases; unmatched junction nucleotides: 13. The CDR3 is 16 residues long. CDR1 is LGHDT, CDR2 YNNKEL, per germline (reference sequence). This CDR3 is CASSLTKAGGAGEQFF. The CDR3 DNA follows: TGTGCCAGCAGCCTTACTAAGGCGGGAGGGGCCGGTGAGCAGTTCTTC.

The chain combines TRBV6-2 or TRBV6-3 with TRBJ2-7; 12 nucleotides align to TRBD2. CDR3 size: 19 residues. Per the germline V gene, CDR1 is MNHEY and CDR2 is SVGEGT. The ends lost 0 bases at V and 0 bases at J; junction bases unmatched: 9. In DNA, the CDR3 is TGTGCCAGCAGTTACTCAGCTAGCGGGAGGGAGAGGCGCTCCTACGAGCAGTACTTC. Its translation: CASSYSASGRERRSYEQYF.

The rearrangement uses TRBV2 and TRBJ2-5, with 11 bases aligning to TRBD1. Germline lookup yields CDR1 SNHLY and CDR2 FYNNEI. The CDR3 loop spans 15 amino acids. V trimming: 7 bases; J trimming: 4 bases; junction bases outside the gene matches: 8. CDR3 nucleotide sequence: TGTGCCAGCATCAGACCGGGACAGGGGGGAGAGACCCAGTACTTC. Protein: CASIRPGQGGETQYF.

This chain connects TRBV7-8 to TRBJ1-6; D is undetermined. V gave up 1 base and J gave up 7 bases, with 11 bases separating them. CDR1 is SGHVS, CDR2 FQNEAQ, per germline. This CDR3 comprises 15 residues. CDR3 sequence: CASSLVPGGNSPLHF. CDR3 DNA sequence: TGTGCCAGCAGCTTAGTCCCGGGTGGGAATTCACCCCTCCACTTT.

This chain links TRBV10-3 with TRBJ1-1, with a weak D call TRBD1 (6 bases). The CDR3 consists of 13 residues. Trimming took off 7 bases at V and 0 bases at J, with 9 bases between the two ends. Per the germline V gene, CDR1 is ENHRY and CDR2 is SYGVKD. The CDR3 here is CAINGGLNTEAFF. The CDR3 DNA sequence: TGTGCCATCAATGGGGGCCTGAACACTGAAGCTTTCTTT.

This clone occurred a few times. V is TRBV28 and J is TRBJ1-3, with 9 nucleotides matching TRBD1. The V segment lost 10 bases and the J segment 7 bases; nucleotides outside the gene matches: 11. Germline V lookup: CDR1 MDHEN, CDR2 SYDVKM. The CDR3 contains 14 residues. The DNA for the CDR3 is TGTGCCACGAGGGGGGGGACAGGGATGAACACCATATATTTT. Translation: CATRGGTGMNTIYF.

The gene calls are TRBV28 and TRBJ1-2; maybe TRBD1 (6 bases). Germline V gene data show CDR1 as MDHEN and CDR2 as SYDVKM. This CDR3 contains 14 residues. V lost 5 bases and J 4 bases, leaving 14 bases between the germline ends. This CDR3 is CASSPGQRGYGYTF. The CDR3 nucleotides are TGTGCCAGCAGTCCAGGACAGCGGGGCTATGGCTACACCTTC.

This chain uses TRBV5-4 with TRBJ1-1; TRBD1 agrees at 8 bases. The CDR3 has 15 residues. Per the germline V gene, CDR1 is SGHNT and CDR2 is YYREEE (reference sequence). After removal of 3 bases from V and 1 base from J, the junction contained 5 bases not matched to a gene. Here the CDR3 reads CASSWIDRGNTEAFF. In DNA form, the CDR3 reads TGTGCCAGCAGCTGGATCGACAGGGGGAACACTGAAGCTTTCTTT.

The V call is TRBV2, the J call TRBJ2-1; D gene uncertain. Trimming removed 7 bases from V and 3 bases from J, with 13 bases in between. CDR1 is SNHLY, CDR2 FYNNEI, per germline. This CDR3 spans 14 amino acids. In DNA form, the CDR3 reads TGTGCCAGCACCCAGCGCCCCAGCTACAATGAGCAGTTCTTC. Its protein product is CASTQRPSYNEQFF. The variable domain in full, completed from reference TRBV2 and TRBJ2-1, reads EPEVTQTPSHQVTQMGQEVILRCVPISNHLYFYWYRQILGQKVEFLVSFYNNEISEKSEIFDDQFSVERPDGSNFTLKIRSTKLEDSAMYFCASTQRPSYNEQFFGPGTRLTVL.

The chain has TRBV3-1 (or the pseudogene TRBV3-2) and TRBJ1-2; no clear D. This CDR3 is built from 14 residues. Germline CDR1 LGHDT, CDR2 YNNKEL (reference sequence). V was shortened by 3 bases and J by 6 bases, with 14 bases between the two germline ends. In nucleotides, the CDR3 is TGTGCCAGCAGCCATAGGTTACAGAGTCATGGCTACACCTTC. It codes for CASSHRLQSHGYTF.

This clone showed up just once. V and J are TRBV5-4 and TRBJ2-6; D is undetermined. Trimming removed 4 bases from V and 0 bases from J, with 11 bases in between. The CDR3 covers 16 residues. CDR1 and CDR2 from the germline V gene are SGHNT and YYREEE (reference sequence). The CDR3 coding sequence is TGTGCCAGCAGCCCGTTGGCTTACTCTGGGGCCAACGTCCTGACTTTC. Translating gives CASSPLAYSGANVLTF. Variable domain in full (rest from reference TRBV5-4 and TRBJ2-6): ETGVTQSPTHLIKTRGQQVTLRCSSQSGHNTVSWYQQALGQGPQFIFQYYREEENGRGNFPPRFSGLQFPNYSSELNVNALELDDSALYLCASSPLAYSGANVLTFGAGSRLTVL.

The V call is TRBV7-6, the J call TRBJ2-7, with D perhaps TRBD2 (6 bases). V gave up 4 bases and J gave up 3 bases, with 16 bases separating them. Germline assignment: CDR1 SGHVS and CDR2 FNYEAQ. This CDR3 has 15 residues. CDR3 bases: TGTGCCAGCAGCTCCTTTCCACTAGCTGGCTACGAGCAGTACTTC. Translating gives CASSSFPLAGYEQYF.

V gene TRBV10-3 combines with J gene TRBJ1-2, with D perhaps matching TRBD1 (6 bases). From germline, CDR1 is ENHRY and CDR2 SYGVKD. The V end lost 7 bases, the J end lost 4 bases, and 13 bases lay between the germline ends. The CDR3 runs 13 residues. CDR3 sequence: CAIKEWGLYGYTF. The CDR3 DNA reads TGTGCCATCAAGGAGTGGGGGCTCTATGGCTACACCTTC.

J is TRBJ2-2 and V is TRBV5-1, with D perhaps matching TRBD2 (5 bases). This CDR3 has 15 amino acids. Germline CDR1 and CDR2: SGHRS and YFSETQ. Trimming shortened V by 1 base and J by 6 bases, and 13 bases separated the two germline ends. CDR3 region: CASSLWAPGAGELFF. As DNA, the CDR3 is TGCGCCAGCAGCTTGTGGGCTCCCGGGGCCGGGGAGCTGTTTTTT.

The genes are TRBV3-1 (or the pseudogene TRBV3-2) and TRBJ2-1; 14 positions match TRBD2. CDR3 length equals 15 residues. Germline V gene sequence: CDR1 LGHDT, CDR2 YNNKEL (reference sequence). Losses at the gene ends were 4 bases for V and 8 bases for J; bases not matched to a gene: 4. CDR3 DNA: TGTGCCAGCAGCCCAGGGACTAGCGGGAGACATGAGCAGTTCTTC. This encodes CASSPGTSGRHEQFF.

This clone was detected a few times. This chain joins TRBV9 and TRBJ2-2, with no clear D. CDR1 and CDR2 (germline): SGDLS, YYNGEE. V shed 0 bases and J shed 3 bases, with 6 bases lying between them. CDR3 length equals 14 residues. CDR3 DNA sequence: TGTGCCAGCAGCGTAGGAGGATACACCGGGGAGCTGTTTTTT. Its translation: CASSVGGYTGELFF.

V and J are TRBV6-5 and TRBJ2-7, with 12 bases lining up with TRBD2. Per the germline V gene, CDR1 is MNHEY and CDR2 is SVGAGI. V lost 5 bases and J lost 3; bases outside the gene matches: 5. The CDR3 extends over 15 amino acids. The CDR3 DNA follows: TGTGCCAGCAGTACAACTAGCGGGGGGTTCTACGAGCAGTACTTC. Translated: CASSTTSGGFYEQYF.

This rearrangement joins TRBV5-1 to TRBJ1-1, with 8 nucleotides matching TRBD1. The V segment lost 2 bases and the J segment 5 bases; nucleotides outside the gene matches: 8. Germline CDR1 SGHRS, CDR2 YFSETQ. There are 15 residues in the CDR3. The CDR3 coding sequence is TGCGCCAGCAGCTTAGCGACAGGGGTTCGAACTGAAGCTTTCTTT. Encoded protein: CASSLATGVRTEAFF.

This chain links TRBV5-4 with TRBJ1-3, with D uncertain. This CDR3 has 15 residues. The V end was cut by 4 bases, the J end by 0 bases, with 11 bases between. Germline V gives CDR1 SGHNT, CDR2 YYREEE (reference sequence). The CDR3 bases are TGTGCCAGCAGCCTGGAAAGGAGCTCTGGAAACACCATATATTTT. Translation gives CASSLERSSGNTIYF.

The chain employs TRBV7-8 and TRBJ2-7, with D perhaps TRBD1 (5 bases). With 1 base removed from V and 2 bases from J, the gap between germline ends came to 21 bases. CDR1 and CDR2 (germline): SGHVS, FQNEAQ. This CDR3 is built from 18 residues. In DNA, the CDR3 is TGTGCCAGCAGCTTAGGATTGGTGGCCAGGACACGAACCTACGAGCAGTACTTC. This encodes CASSLGLVARTRTYEQYF.

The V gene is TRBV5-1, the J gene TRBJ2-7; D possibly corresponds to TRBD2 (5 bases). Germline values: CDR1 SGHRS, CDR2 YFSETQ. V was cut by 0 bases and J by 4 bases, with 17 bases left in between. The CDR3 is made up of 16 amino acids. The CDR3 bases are TGCGCCAGCAGCTTGGGGCGGTACCAGCGGTTGTACGAGCAGTACTTC. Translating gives CASSLGRYQRLYEQYF.

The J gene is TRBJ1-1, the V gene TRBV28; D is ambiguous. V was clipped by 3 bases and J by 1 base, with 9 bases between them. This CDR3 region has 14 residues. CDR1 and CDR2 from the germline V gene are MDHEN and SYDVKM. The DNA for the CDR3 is TGTGCCAGCAGTTTTAGGCGGAAGAACACTGAAGCTTTCTTT. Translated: CASSFRRKNTEAFF. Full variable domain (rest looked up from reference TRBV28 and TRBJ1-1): DVKVTQSSRYLVKRTGEKVFLECVQDMDHENMFWYRQDPGLGLRLIYFSYDVKMKEKGDIPEGYSVSREKKERFSLILESASTNQTSMYLCASSFRRKNTEAFFGQGTRLTVV.